The sequence of this TCR beta chain was determined in a study of blood T cell repertoires in COVID-19. CDR3 length: 15 amino acids. Germline V gene data show CDR1 as SGHRS and CDR2 as YFSETQ. After removal of 4 bases from V and 4 bases from J, the junction contained 10 bases not matched to a gene. Study processing details: Researchers report that nucleated cell counts were estimated from reference gene primer amplification. Here immunoSEQ multiplex PCR was the method, and the copy in TCRdb shows in-frame clones only, minus some. V and J calls plus clone size are reproduced from that table; the DNA served to infer D and trimming. This sample has roughly 250,000 clones; roughly nine tenths occur once, and the top ten carry approximately 4.3%. Only one count was recorded for this clone.

The origin of this receptor is a man aged 55 to 70 who had recovered from COVID-19. Sample: peripheral blood. This rearrangement joins TRBV5-1 to TRBJ1-1, with 7 nucleotides matching TRBD1. The CDR3 here is CASSRTGGGGTEAFF. In nucleotides, the CDR3 is TGCGCCAGCAGCAGGACAGGCGGTGGTGGCACTGAAGCTTTCTTT.